This T cell receptor (beta chain) was captured in a study of cytomegalovirus exposure and HLA in healthy donors. Study-wide results and caveats: Owing to their indistinguishability, certain V segments, notably TRBV6-2 and TRBV6-3, were excluded. Reportedly, cytomegalovirus status was diagnosed with high sensitivity and specificity. In a later analysis, common viral pathogens appeared linked to several of the most significant clusters.

About this clone: Its antigen is not identified.

PCR amplification relied on 60 Vbeta primers (plus 13 Jbeta primers). The protocol was immunoSEQ multiplex PCR, while the TCRdb copy is restricted to in-frame clones and leaves out a portion. The sample table includes about 190,000 clones. Germline V gene lookup returns CDR1 WNHNN and CDR2 SYGVQD (reference sequence). The V end lost 1 base, the J end lost 1 base, and 11 bases lay between the germline ends. The CDR3 contains 16 residues. Sequencing used PBMCs. This TCR was recovered from a woman in her twenties or thirties in good health and CMV-seropositive. The chain links TRBV10-1 to TRBJ2-1; tentatively, D is TRBD2 (6 bases). As DNA, the CDR3 is TGCGCCAGCAGTGAGTGGCGGCGGGGATCCTACAATGAGCAGTTCTTC. It translates to CASSEWRRGSYNEQFF.